The clone carrying this TCR beta chain came up many times. The antigen is undetermined. The data stem from a study of T-cell reconstitution after alpha-beta-depleted transplantation in children. Findings and limits, study-wide: The study traced high day-60 TCRbeta diversity in some patients to surviving recipient T cells and thymic progenitors. Where alpha-beta T cells came from about two months after transplant was reportedly several hundred expanded graft clones. T-cell counts and diversity at one year following transplant were attributed mainly to newly produced T cells.

Preparation of the TCRbeta library was carried out with unique molecular identifiers. A single record per CDR3 protein comes from TCRdb applying MiXCR to the PCR reads. The sample includes 700,000 or so distinct CDR3 sequences, 13% of them seen just once. Germline assignment: CDR1 SGHRS and CDR2 YFSETQ. Trimming took 4 bases from V and 0 from J; bases not matched to a gene: 19. This CDR3 is 21 amino acids long. The material was PBMCs, obtained before TCRalphabeta/CD19-depleted stem cell transplant. The chain joins TRBV5-1 to TRBJ2-6; 7 positions match TRBD1. The origin of this receptor is a girl aged 2 to 10 with congenital amegakaryocytic thrombocytopenia, due to receive a stem cell transplant. The CDR3 DNA reads TGCGCCAGCAGCAAACCTTCGGGACAGACTTTAACCTTCTCTGGGGCCAACGTCCTGACTTTC. It translates to CASSKPSGQTLTFSGANVLTF.